These T cell receptor beta chains were read from a single sample in a study of PD-1 blockade in classical Hodgkin lymphoma. Profiled with immunoSEQ multiplex PCR; TCRdb holds only in-frame clones, not every one. This sample has more than 10,000 clones; 84% occur once, and the top ten carry roughly 26%. Sequencing was performed on peripheral blood mononuclear cells (PBMCs), taken at baseline. Every receptor here comes from a human donor with classical Hodgkin lymphoma. Each CDR3 is given with its conserved first and last residue. The D gene is left open where the match is weak. Rows give clone size only sometimes, using once, few, many, or a class for an expanded clone.

clone_size: .
j_call: TRBJ2-2
d_call: .
v_call: TRBV6-5
cdr3_aa: CASSPGDTGTGELFF
cdr3_nt: TGTGCCAGCAGTCCTGGAGACACCGGGACCGGGGAGCTGTTTTTT

clone_size: .
j_call: TRBJ1-5
d_call: .
v_call: TRBV15
cdr3_aa: CATSRDRGVAGNQPQHF
cdr3_nt: TGTGCCACCAGCAGAGATCGAGGAGTCGCGGGCAATCAGCCCCAGCATTTT

clone_size: once
j_call: TRBJ1-2
d_call: .
v_call: TRBV7-9
cdr3_aa: CASSLVAVYGYTF
cdr3_nt: TGTGCCAGCAGCTTAGTGGCCGTCTATGGCTACACCTTC

clone_size: .
j_call: TRBJ1-4
d_call: TRBD1
v_call: TRBV7-9
cdr3_aa: CASSSGTGNEKLFF
cdr3_nt: TGTGCCAGCAGCTCCGGGACAGGGAACGAAAAACTGTTTTTT

clone_size: .
j_call: TRBJ1-2
d_call: TRBD1
v_call: TRBV19
cdr3_aa: CASSTHQGQGYGYTF
cdr3_nt: TGTGCCAGTAGCACCCATCAGGGACAGGGTTATGGCTACACCTTC

clone_size: .
j_call: TRBJ1-1
d_call: TRBD1
v_call: TRBV11-3
cdr3_aa: CASSPWDRDTEAFF
cdr3_nt: TGTGCCAGCAGCCCATGGGACAGGGACACTGAAGCTTTCTTT

clone_size: few
j_call: TRBJ1-3
d_call: .
v_call: TRBV21-1
cdr3_aa: CASSKEAADSGNTIYF
cdr3_nt: TGTGCCAGCAGCAAAGAGGCCGCCGACTCTGGAAACACCATATATTTT

clone_size: .
j_call: TRBJ2-7
d_call: TRBD1
v_call: TRBV5-8
cdr3_aa: CASRRGQDSYEQYF
cdr3_nt: TGTGCCAGCAGACGCGGACAGGACTCCTACGAGCAGTACTTC

clone_size: .
j_call: TRBJ2-1
d_call: .
v_call: TRBV11-2
cdr3_aa: CASSLRDLDNEQFF
cdr3_nt: TGTGCCAGCAGCCTCCGGGACTTAGACAATGAGCAGTTCTTC

clone_size: .
j_call: TRBJ2-3
d_call: .
v_call: TRBV5-1
cdr3_aa: CASSLHPADTQYF
cdr3_nt: TGCGCCAGCAGCTTGCATCCAGCCGATACGCAGTATTTT

clone_size: .
j_call: TRBJ1-2
d_call: .
v_call: TRBV7-2
cdr3_aa: CASSFVGNYGYTF
cdr3_nt: TGTGCCAGCAGCTTCGTAGGGAACTATGGCTACACCTTC

clone_size: .
j_call: TRBJ1-1
d_call: .
v_call: TRBV5-4
cdr3_aa: CASSLWTVLNTEAFF
cdr3_nt: TGTGCCAGCAGCCTTTGGACAGTGCTGAACACTGAAGCTTTCTTT

clone_size: .
j_call: TRBJ1-2
d_call: .
v_call: TRBV7-9
cdr3_aa: CASSSGFGYGYTF
cdr3_nt: TGTGCCAGCAGCTCGGGGTTTGGCTATGGCTACACCTTC

clone_size: .
j_call: TRBJ2-1
d_call: TRBD2
v_call: TRBV11-3
cdr3_aa: CASSLVGGGYEQFF
cdr3_nt: TGTGCCAGCAGCTTAGTTGGCGGGGGGTATGAGCAGTTCTTC

clone_size: .
j_call: TRBJ1-1
d_call: .
v_call: TRBV11-2
cdr3_aa: CASSAHIMNTEAFF
cdr3_nt: TGTGCCAGCAGCGCCCACATAATGAACACTGAAGCTTTCTTT

clone_size: .
j_call: TRBJ1-3
d_call: .
v_call: TRBV6-1
cdr3_aa: CASFRGGGSGNTIYF
cdr3_nt: TGTGCCAGCTTCCGAGGAGGGGGCTCTGGAAACACCATATATTTT

clone_size: .
j_call: TRBJ2-7
d_call: TRBD1
v_call: TRBV6-1
cdr3_aa: CASEGQNTAEQYF
cdr3_nt: TGTGCCAGCGAGGGACAGAATACCGCCGAGCAGTACTTC

clone_size: few
j_call: TRBJ1-5
d_call: .
v_call: TRBV6-5
cdr3_aa: CASSAPGTPQHF
cdr3_nt: TGTGCCAGCAGTGCCCCCGGGACACCCCAGCATTTT

clone_size: .
j_call: TRBJ1-2
d_call: .
v_call: TRBV5-2
cdr3_aa: CASKGPGVRKTYGYTF
cdr3_nt: TGTGCCAGCAAGGGGCCCGGAGTACGAAAAACCTATGGCTACACCTTC

clone_size: .
j_call: TRBJ1-1
d_call: .
v_call: TRBV10-1
cdr3_aa: CATGGLAFF
cdr3_nt: TGCGCCACGGGGGGGCTAGCTTTCTTT

clone_size: few
j_call: TRBJ2-1
d_call: .
v_call: TRBV29-1
cdr3_aa: CSVEGWGATNEQFF
cdr3_nt: TGCAGCGTTGAAGGGTGGGGGGCAACAAATGAGCAGTTCTTC

clone_size: .
j_call: TRBJ2-2
d_call: .
v_call: TRBV14
cdr3_aa: CASSPPATGGELFF
cdr3_nt: TGTGCCAGCAGCCCCCCGGCCACCGGCGGGGAGCTGTTTTTT

clone_size: .
j_call: TRBJ1-1
d_call: TRBD1
v_call: TRBV4-3
cdr3_aa: CASSQRTGKNTEAFF
cdr3_nt: TGCGCCAGCAGCCAGAGGACAGGAAAGAACACTGAAGCTTTCTTT

clone_size: .
j_call: TRBJ1-2
d_call: .
v_call: TRBV4-2
cdr3_aa: CASSPHRDWVDYGYTF
cdr3_nt: TGTGCCAGCAGCCCGCACCGGGACTGGGTAGACTATGGCTACACCTTC

clone_size: .
j_call: TRBJ2-1
d_call: TRBD2
v_call: TRBV5-1
cdr3_aa: CASSLRLAGSEQFF
cdr3_nt: TGCGCCAGCAGCTTAAGGCTAGCGGGGAGTGAGCAGTTCTTC

clone_size: few
j_call: TRBJ1-5
d_call: .
v_call: TRBV10-3
cdr3_aa: CAIRAVENTGHWDNQPQHF
cdr3_nt: TGTGCCATCAGAGCAGTCGAGAATACAGGCCATTGGGACAATCAGCCCCAGCATTTT

clone_size: .
j_call: TRBJ1-6
d_call: .
v_call: TRBV6-4
cdr3_aa: CASRRDGAGGSPLHF
cdr3_nt: TGTGCCAGCAGGAGGGACGGGGCGGGTGGCTCACCCCTCCACTTT

clone_size: .
j_call: TRBJ2-2
d_call: .
v_call: TRBV28
cdr3_aa: CASSAASANTGELFF
cdr3_nt: TGTGCCAGCAGTGCGGCCAGTGCGAACACCGGGGAGCTGTTTTTT

clone_size: .
j_call: TRBJ2-3
d_call: .
v_call: TRBV5-6
cdr3_aa: CASSRDGSTDTQYF
cdr3_nt: TGTGCCAGCAGCCGGGACGGTTCCACAGATACGCAGTATTTT

clone_size: .
j_call: TRBJ1-1
d_call: TRBD1
v_call: TRBV6-1
cdr3_aa: CASSEPGQARRSTEAFF
cdr3_nt: TGTGCCAGCAGTGAACCCGGACAGGCGAGACGTAGCACTGAAGCTTTCTTT

clone_size: .
j_call: TRBJ2-1
d_call: .
v_call: TRBV7-2
cdr3_aa: CASSLAAGHYNEQFF
cdr3_nt: TGTGCCAGCAGCTTAGCAGCGGGCCATTACAATGAGCAGTTCTTC

clone_size: .
j_call: TRBJ2-1
d_call: TRBD2
v_call: TRBV6-6
cdr3_aa: CASSGTGGSGNEQFF
cdr3_nt: TGTGCCAGCAGTGGCACGGGGGGATCCGGCAATGAGCAGTTCTTC

clone_size: .
j_call: TRBJ1-2
d_call: .
v_call: TRBV5-1
cdr3_aa: CASSPAANYGYTF
cdr3_nt: TGCGCCAGCAGCCCTGCCGCTAACTATGGCTACACCTTC

clone_size: .
j_call: TRBJ2-3
d_call: TRBD2
v_call: TRBV10-3
cdr3_aa: CAISSGTSYSQIEQYF
cdr3_nt: TGTGCCATCTCCTCCGGGACTAGCTACTCTCAGATCGAGCAGTATTTT

clone_size: .
j_call: TRBJ1-3
d_call: .
v_call: TRBV18
cdr3_aa: CASSPPGAMAGNTIYF
cdr3_nt: TGTGCCAGCTCACCTCCGGGGGCAATGGCTGGAAACACCATATATTTT

clone_size: .
j_call: TRBJ2-2
d_call: .
v_call: TRBV19
cdr3_aa: CASIPSGLTNTGELFF
cdr3_nt: TGTGCCAGTATTCCTTCTGGACTAACGAACACCGGGGAGCTGTTTTTT

clone_size: .
j_call: TRBJ1-6
d_call: .
v_call: TRBV4-3
cdr3_aa: CASSQARGAGSPLHF
cdr3_nt: TGCGCCAGCAGCCAAGCAAGGGGGGCGGGTTCACCCCTCCACTTT

clone_size: .
j_call: TRBJ2-7
d_call: .
v_call: TRBV5-5
cdr3_aa: CASSLYLGTSDEQYF
cdr3_nt: TGTGCCAGCAGCTTGTATTTAGGGACAAGCGACGAGCAGTACTTC

clone_size: .
j_call: TRBJ2-1
d_call: .
v_call: TRBV18
cdr3_aa: CASSPQGYNEQFF
cdr3_nt: TGTGCCAGCTCACCTCAGGGCTACAATGAGCAGTTCTTC

clone_size: .
j_call: TRBJ1-1
d_call: .
v_call: TRBV6-1
cdr3_aa: CASSEGEGTGTEAFF
cdr3_nt: TGTGCCAGCAGTGAAGGTGAGGGGACGGGCACTGAAGCTTTCTTT

clone_size: .
j_call: TRBJ1-1
d_call: TRBD1
v_call: TRBV2
cdr3_aa: CASGGDRATEAFF
cdr3_nt: TGTGCCAGCGGTGGGGACAGGGCCACTGAAGCTTTCTTT

clone_size: .
j_call: TRBJ1-1
d_call: .
v_call: TRBV5-1
cdr3_aa: CASSLDAGGTEAFF
cdr3_nt: TGCGCCAGCAGCTTGGATGCCGGGGGTACTGAAGCTTTCTTT

clone_size: .
j_call: TRBJ2-1
d_call: .
v_call: TRBV7-3
cdr3_aa: CASSPNSGNEQFF
cdr3_nt: TGTGCCAGCAGCCCCAATAGCGGCAATGAGCAGTTCTTC

clone_size: .
j_call: TRBJ2-1
d_call: TRBD2
v_call: TRBV18
cdr3_aa: CASSPPLEWGGIFYNEQFF
cdr3_nt: TGTGCCAGCTCACCACCGTTGGAGTGGGGGGGTATTTTTTACAATGAGCAGTTCTTC

clone_size: .
j_call: TRBJ2-2
d_call: .
v_call: TRBV6-1
cdr3_aa: CASSEIWGPGELFF
cdr3_nt: TGTGCCAGCAGTGAGATCTGGGGGCCCGGGGAGCTGTTTTTT

clone_size: .
j_call: TRBJ1-1
d_call: .
v_call: TRBV10-2
cdr3_aa: CASSHQGTGSEAFF
cdr3_nt: TGTGCCAGCAGTCACCAGGGGACGGGTTCTGAAGCTTTCTTT

clone_size: .
j_call: TRBJ2-2
d_call: .
v_call: TRBV11-3
cdr3_aa: CASSSSLWANTGELFF
cdr3_nt: TGTGCCAGCAGCTCCTCTCTGTGGGCGAACACCGGGGAGCTGTTTTTT

clone_size: .
j_call: TRBJ2-5
d_call: .
v_call: TRBV7-9
cdr3_aa: CASSPMVDNQETQYF
cdr3_nt: TGTGCCAGCAGCCCAATGGTGGACAACCAAGAGACCCAGTACTTC

clone_size: .
j_call: TRBJ1-2
d_call: TRBD1
v_call: TRBV6-1
cdr3_aa: CASSEGRGGQVYGYTF
cdr3_nt: TGTGCCAGCAGTGAGGGAAGAGGGGGCCAGGTCTATGGCTACACCTTC

clone_size: .
j_call: TRBJ2-7
d_call: .
v_call: TRBV4-1
cdr3_aa: CASSHDSYEQYF
cdr3_nt: TGCGCCAGCAGCCATGACAGCTACGAGCAGTACTTC

clone_size: .
j_call: TRBJ1-5
d_call: TRBD1
v_call: TRBV28
cdr3_aa: CASATGGTNQPQHF
cdr3_nt: TGTGCCAGCGCGACAGGGGGCACCAATCAGCCCCAGCATTTT

clone_size: once
j_call: TRBJ2-5
d_call: .
v_call: TRBV4-1
cdr3_aa: CASSSYLVGAQETQYF
cdr3_nt: TGCGCCAGCAGCTCCTACCTCGTGGGGGCCCAAGAGACCCAGTACTTC

clone_size: .
j_call: TRBJ2-7
d_call: TRBD1
v_call: TRBV25-1
cdr3_aa: CASRQGYEQYF
cdr3_nt: TGTGCCAGTAGACAGGGATACGAGCAGTACTTC

clone_size: .
j_call: TRBJ2-7
d_call: .
v_call: TRBV11-1
cdr3_aa: CASSFGRGAYEQYF
cdr3_nt: TGTGCCAGCAGCTTCGGCAGGGGGGCCTACGAGCAGTACTTC

clone_size: .
j_call: TRBJ1-2
d_call: .
v_call: TRBV4-3
cdr3_aa: CASSQDLRATYGYTF
cdr3_nt: TGCGCCAGCAGCCAAGATCTCCGGGCCACCTATGGCTACACCTTC